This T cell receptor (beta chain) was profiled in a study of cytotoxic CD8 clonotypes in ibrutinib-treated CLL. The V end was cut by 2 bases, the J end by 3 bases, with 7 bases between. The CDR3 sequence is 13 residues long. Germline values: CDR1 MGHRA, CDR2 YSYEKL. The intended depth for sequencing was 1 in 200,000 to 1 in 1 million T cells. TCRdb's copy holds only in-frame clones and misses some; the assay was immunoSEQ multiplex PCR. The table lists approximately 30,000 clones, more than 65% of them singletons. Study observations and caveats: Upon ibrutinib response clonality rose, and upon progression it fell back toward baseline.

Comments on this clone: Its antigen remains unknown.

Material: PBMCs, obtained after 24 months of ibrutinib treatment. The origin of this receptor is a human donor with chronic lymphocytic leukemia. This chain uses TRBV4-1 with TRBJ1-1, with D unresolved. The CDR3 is CASSQREDTEAFF. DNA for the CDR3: TGCGCCAGCAGCCAACGGGAGGACACTGAAGCTTTCTTT.